This TCR beta chain was sequenced during a study of human T cells and chemical hapten exposure. Study information: DPC (0.01%) was patch tested on the upper back and read at 6 days.

This clonotype showed up many times. The antigen is undetermined. This sample's time point: pre-sensitization, week 0. Treatment indicated: therapeutic diphenylcyclopropenone sensitization with weekly scalp DPC. Venepuncture was done earlier than the placement of each patch test. TCRdb fed the RACE reads into MiXCR, producing one record per CDR3 protein. The sample shows some 400,000 distinct CDR3 sequences, roughly 4.6% of them seen only once. The CDR3 is made up of 17 amino acids. The germline V gene encodes CDR1 MNHEY and CDR2 SVGAGI. V trimming: 4 bases; J trimming: 6 bases; junction bases outside the gene matches: 11. The study, taken as a whole, reports: High-frequency TCRs, those above 1 in 1000, stayed the same after DPC sensitization. The study found expanded TCRs formed significantly more large CDR3 similarity clusters than controls.

The source was whole blood, collected in connection with sensitization to the hapten diphenylcyclopropenone (DPC). This chain joins TRBV6-5 and TRBJ2-2; 10 positions match TRBD1. The TCR comes from a woman between 45 and 60 years old with alopecia areata. Some clones in this sample may be carry-over from other donors' samples. CDR3 DNA sequence: TGTGCCAGCAGTTTCCAGACCGGGACAGGGGTTTCCGGGGAGCTGTTTTTT. Translated: CASSFQTGTGVSGELFF.